One and the same sample provided the 27 T cell receptor beta chains below, sequenced in a study of cytomegalovirus exposure and HLA in healthy donors. Primers for the PCR totalled 60 Vbeta and 13 Jbeta. Profiled with immunoSEQ multiplex PCR; TCRdb holds only in-frame clones, not every one. This sample has 200,000 to 250,000 clones, with about 83% found just once. Sample: PBMCs. The receptors shown here come from a middle-aged man in good health and CMV-seronegative.

Worth noting for this clone: Other DNA sequences of this sample code for an identical CDR3. The chain is built from TRBV5-1 and TRBJ2-2; 11 nucleotides agree with TRBD2. Unmatched junction bases numbered 2, after V lost 2 bases and J lost 2 bases. The V gene's germline CDR1 is SGHRS and CDR2 YFSETQ. The CDR3 runs to 16 residues. The CDR3 bases are TGCGCCAGCAGCTTAGGACTAGCGGGCAACACCGGGGAGCTGTTTTTT. It translates to CASSLGLAGNTGELFF.

CDR3 DNA sequence: TGTGCCAGCAGCACGGACAGGGGGCGAGGAAACACCATATATTTT. Protein sequence: CASSTDRGRGNTIYF. The chain links TRBV2 to TRBJ1-3; TRBD1 matches 11 bases. CDR1 SNHLY and CDR2 FYNNEI come from the germline V gene. V lost 6 bases and J lost 4; bases outside the gene matches: 5. The CDR3 loop spans 15 amino acids.

The chain links TRBV7-2 to TRBJ2-3, with D possibly matching TRBD1 (6 bases). V was shortened by 3 bases and J by 14 bases, with 15 bases between the two germline ends. Germline-derived CDR1 and CDR2 are SGHTA and FQGNSA. The CDR3 is made up of 12 amino acids. The CDR3 region has the DNA TGTGCCAGCAGCTTTTCAGGGGAACGAGCGTATTTT. Encoded protein: CASSFSGERAYF.

This rearrangement joins TRBV9 to TRBJ2-3, with 7 bases lining up with TRBD2. Germline CDR1 SGDLS, CDR2 YYNGEE. The trim removed 3 bases at V and 3 bases at J, leaving 7 bases unmatched. This CDR3 has 15 amino acids. This CDR3 is CASSARFGRTDTQYF. CDR3 DNA: TGTGCCAGCAGCGCTAGGTTCGGGAGGACAGATACGCAGTATTTT.

V gene TRBV4-1 combines with J gene TRBJ1-3; no definite D call. This CDR3 contains 10 residues. Looked up from germline, CDR1 is MGHRA and CDR2 is YSYEKL. Trimming shortened V by 9 bases and J by 4 bases, and 4 bases separated the two germline ends. The CDR3 DNA follows: TGCGCCAGTTCGGGAAACACCATATATTTT. This encodes CASSGNTIYF.

The rearrangement uses TRBV5-1 and TRBJ2-3, with a weak D call TRBD2 (7 bases). V was clipped by 4 bases and J by 2 bases, with 17 bases between them. Germline V gene lookup returns CDR1 SGHRS and CDR2 YFSETQ. The CDR3 has 16 residues. This CDR3 reads CASSPGGLTYTDTQYF. Written as DNA, the CDR3 is TGCGCCAGCAGCCCGGGGGGCCTAACCTACACAGATACGCAGTATTTT.

The chain joins TRBV9 to TRBJ2-5; D ambiguous. The CDR3 consists of 14 residues. From germline, CDR1 is SGDLS and CDR2 YYNGEE. V was pared by 2 bases and J by 2 bases, with 10 bases between. In DNA, the CDR3 is TGTGCCAGCAGCGTGTGGAGCGATCAAGAGACCCAGTACTTC. Its translation: CASSVWSDQETQYF.

The chain uses TRBV11-2 and TRBJ1-2; TRBD1 aligns across 10 bases. V dropped 5 bases and J dropped 2; count of bases not matched to a gene: 14. This CDR3 is built from 18 residues. The germline CDR1 and CDR2 sequences are SGHAT and FQNNGV. The CDR3 region has the DNA TGTGCCAGCAGCGGGGTACGGGACAGGGGACCTTACAACTATGGCTACACCTTC. This gives the protein CASSGVRDRGPYNYGYTF.

This clone was counted between two and nine times. The chain links TRBV5-1 to TRBJ1-1, with TRBD1 as a possible D gene (5 bases). Per germline, CDR1 SGHRS and CDR2 YFSETQ. The CDR3 length is 17 residues. The V and J ends lost 0 bases and 1 base respectively, with 16 bases between them. CDR3 in amino acids: CASSLGVGVRRNTEAFF. CDR3 nucleotide sequence: TGCGCCAGCAGCTTGGGAGTAGGGGTAAGAAGGAACACTGAAGCTTTCTTT.

This sequence joins TRBV7-9 and TRBJ2-3, with 10 bases fitting TRBD2. There are 14 residues in the CDR3. V was pared by 7 bases and J by 5 bases, with 6 bases of the junction left unmatched. Germline CDR1 is SEHNR and CDR2 is FQNEAQ (reference sequence). CDR3 in amino acids: CASKSGGAGDTQYF. In DNA, the CDR3 is TGTGCCAGCAAGAGCGGGGGGGCGGGAGATACGCAGTATTTT.

The V call is TRBV10-3, the J call TRBJ1-5; no reliable D call. Germline-derived CDR1 and CDR2 are ENHRY and SYGVKD. V was trimmed by 4 bases and J by 2 bases, leaving 9 bases between them. This CDR3 has 14 residues. The CDR3: CAISGWSGNQPQHF. In nucleotides, the CDR3 is TGTGCCATCAGTGGGTGGTCGGGCAATCAGCCCCAGCATTTT.

Turning to this clone: An end of the junction differs from the germline gene, which may be a read error. J is TRBJ2-6 and V is TRBV7-3, with 7 positions matching TRBD1. CDR3 length: 16 residues. Germline CDR1 SGHTA, CDR2 FQGTGA. The CDR3 region has the DNA TGTTCCAGCAGCTCCTCAGGGGGCTCTGGGGCCAACGTCCTGACTTTC. This encodes CSSSSSGGSGANVLTF.

The V call is TRBV10-3, the J call TRBJ1-3; no definite D call. V lost 9 bases and J 4 bases, leaving 16 bases between the germline ends. Germline-derived CDR1 and CDR2 are ENHRY and SYGVKD. This CDR3 is built from 14 residues. The CDR3 spells CAIKSTERGNTIYF. DNA for the CDR3: TGTGCCATAAAATCTACGGAGAGAGGAAACACCATATATTTT.

This clone appeared a few times. V gene TRBV7-9 combines with J gene TRBJ2-3; no clear D. The CDR3 sequence is 13 residues long. V lost 6 bases and J lost 4, with 11 bases in between. Germline values: CDR1 SEHNR, CDR2 FQNEAQ (reference sequence). The CDR3 region has the DNA TGTGCCAGCAGTCCCCCCTTCGCAGATACGCAGTATTTT. This sequence encodes CASSPPFADTQYF. The whole variable domain, filled in from reference TRBV7-9 and TRBJ2-3, reads DTGVSQNPRHKITKRGQNVTFRCDPISEHNRLYWYRQTLGQGPEFLTYFQNEAQLEKSRLLSDRFSAERPKGSFSTLEIQRTEQGDSAMYLCASSPPFADTQYFGPGTRLTVL.

The table lists this clone with a count of one. The rearrangement joins TRBV27 to TRBJ1-5, with 8 positions matching TRBD1. Germline V gene data show CDR1 as MNHEY and CDR2 as SMNVEV (reference sequence). Trimming at V came to 4 bases and at J to 3 bases, leaving 5 bases not matched to a gene. The CDR3 has 15 residues. The CDR3 coding sequence is TGTGCCAGCAGTTCAGGGGGCGCCTCCAATCAGCCCCAGCATTTT. Translating gives CASSSGGASNQPQHF.

This chain connects TRBV19 to TRBJ1-1; weak D call: TRBD1 (6 bases). The CDR3 runs to 15 residues. From germline, CDR1 is LNHDA and CDR2 SQIVND (reference sequence). Trimming left V 1 base short and J 3 bases short, with 12 bases between. CDR3 residues: CASSIVPGVDTEAFF. The CDR3 region has the DNA TGTGCCAGTAGTATAGTCCCAGGGGTAGACACTGAAGCTTTCTTT.

This clone has only one observation. The chain combines TRBV27 with TRBJ2-7; TRBD1 matches 7 bases. There are 16 residues in the CDR3. V was pared by 4 bases and J by 0 bases, with 9 bases of the junction left unmatched. Germline CDR1 and CDR2: MNHEY and SMNVEV (reference sequence). The CDR3 nucleotides are TGTGCCAGCAGTTCACCTAGACAGGGATTCTCCTACGAGCAGTACTTC. Protein product: CASSSPRQGFSYEQYF.

The chain employs TRBV7-2 and TRBJ2-1, with 8 bases fitting TRBD1. V was clipped by 2 bases and J by 0 bases; unmatched bases: 3. The CDR3 loop spans 16 amino acids. Germline V lookup: CDR1 SGHTA, CDR2 FQGNSA. CDR3 in amino acids: CASSLRQGSSYNEQFF. The CDR3, as DNA: TGTGCCAGCAGCTTACGACAGGGGAGCTCCTACAATGAGCAGTTCTTC.

This chain's CDR3 is CASSGGQTDTQYF. The CDR3 DNA is TGTGCCAGCAGTGGGGGACAAACAGATACGCAGTATTTT. The chain employs TRBV6-1 and TRBJ2-3, with D possibly being TRBD1 (6 bases). CDR1 is MNHNS, CDR2 SASEGT, per germline. V was clipped by 4 bases and J by 3 bases, with 8 bases between them. The CDR3 extends over 13 amino acids.

This clone appeared once. This chain joins TRBV25-1 and TRBJ2-7; possible D gene TRBD1, 6 bases. Trimming removed 0 bases at V and 6 bases at J, with 6 bases between. Germline V gene data show CDR1 as MGHDK and CDR2 as SYGVNS. The CDR3 is 12 amino acids. CDR3 DNA: TGTGCCAGCAGTGAATACAGGGGCGAGCAGTACTTC. Its translation is CASSEYRGEQYF.

This clone showed up just once. V gene TRBV11-2 combines with J gene TRBJ2-7; TRBD1 might be the D (6 bases). CDR1 and CDR2 from the germline V gene are SGHAT and FQNNGV. The CDR3 runs 16 residues. V was cut by 5 bases and J by 7 bases, with 24 bases left in between. This CDR3 reads CASSPVTGHSGIEQYF. CDR3 nucleotide sequence: TGTGCCAGCAGCCCGGTCACGGGACACTCGGGGATTGAGCAGTACTTC.

This clone came up once. V is TRBV27 and J is TRBJ1-4; weak D call: TRBD1 (5 bases). The CDR3 is 17 residues long. V lost 0 bases to trimming and J lost 1 base, with 12 bases between them. The germline V gene has CDR1 MNHEY and CDR2 SMNVEV (reference sequence). CDR3 sequence (DNA): TGTGCCAGCAGTTTATCGGGCGGGGGAGGAACTAATGAAAAACTGTTTTTT. As protein: CASSLSGGGGTNEKLFF.

The chain employs TRBV2 and TRBJ2-3, with D possibly matching TRBD2 (5 bases). Trimming removed 6 bases from V and 0 bases from J, with 10 bases in between. This CDR3 region has 14 residues. Per germline, CDR1 SNHLY and CDR2 FYNNEI. CDR3 in DNA: TGTGCCAGCAGGGAGGTGCCTAGCACAGATACGCAGTATTTT. This codes for CASREVPSTDTQYF.

This clone was detected only once. The chain uses TRBV5-1 and TRBJ1-2, with D tentatively TRBD1 (5 bases). The CDR3 extends over 14 amino acids. CDR1 and CDR2 (germline): SGHRS, YFSETQ. Deletions cut 4 bases from V and 6 bases from J, with 16 bases between. The CDR3 DNA reads TGCGCCAGCAGCCTGCAGGGAGGAAAGGATGGCTACACCTTC. This codes for CASSLQGGKDGYTF.

The V and J genes are TRBV2 and TRBJ2-7; TRBD1 matches 8 bases. This CDR3 spans 14 amino acids. V was pared by 10 bases and J by 3 bases, with 11 bases of the junction left unmatched. Germline values: CDR1 SNHLY, CDR2 FYNNEI. The CDR3 is CATKTGTGVYEQYF. The CDR3 nucleotides read TGTGCCACAAAGACCGGGACAGGCGTCTACGAGCAGTACTTC.

The J gene is TRBJ2-7, the V gene TRBV7-8; 8 bases fit TRBD1. There are 15 residues in the CDR3. J was trimmed by 3 bases and V by 5 bases; bases with no gene match: 9. Germline values: CDR1 SGHVS, CDR2 FQNEAQ. The CDR3 here is CASSRTGGGLYEQYF. The CDR3 DNA reads TGTGCCAGCAGCCGTACAGGGGGAGGTCTCTACGAGCAGTACTTC.

In this sample, this clone turned up a few times. The chain is built from TRBV27 and TRBJ2-5, with 9 bases lining up with TRBD1. The CDR3 is 14 residues long. The J segment lost 5 bases and the V segment lost 6 bases, leaving 7 bases of the junction unmatched. Germline loops: CDR1 MNHEY, CDR2 SMNVEV (reference sequence). The CDR3 bases are TGTGCCAGCAGGAAACAGGGGGCGAGGGAGACCCAGTACTTC. It translates to CASRKQGARETQYF.